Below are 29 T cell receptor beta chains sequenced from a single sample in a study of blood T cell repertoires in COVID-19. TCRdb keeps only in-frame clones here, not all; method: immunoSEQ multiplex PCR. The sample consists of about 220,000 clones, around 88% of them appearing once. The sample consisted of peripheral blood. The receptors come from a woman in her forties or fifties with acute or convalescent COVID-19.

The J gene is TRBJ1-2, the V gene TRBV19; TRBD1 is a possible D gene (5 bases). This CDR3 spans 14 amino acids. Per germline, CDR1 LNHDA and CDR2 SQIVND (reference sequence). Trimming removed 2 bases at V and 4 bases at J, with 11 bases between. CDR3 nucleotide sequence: TGTGCCAGTAGTATAAAGGGGTCCCCCTATGGCTACACCTTC. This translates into CASSIKGSPYGYTF.

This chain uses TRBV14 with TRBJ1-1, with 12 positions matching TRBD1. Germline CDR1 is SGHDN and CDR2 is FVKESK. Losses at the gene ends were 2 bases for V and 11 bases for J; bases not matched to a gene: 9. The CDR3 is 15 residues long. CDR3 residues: CASSQPGQGAPWAFF. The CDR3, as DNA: TGTGCCAGCAGCCAACCGGGACAGGGGGCTCCATGGGCTTTCTTT.

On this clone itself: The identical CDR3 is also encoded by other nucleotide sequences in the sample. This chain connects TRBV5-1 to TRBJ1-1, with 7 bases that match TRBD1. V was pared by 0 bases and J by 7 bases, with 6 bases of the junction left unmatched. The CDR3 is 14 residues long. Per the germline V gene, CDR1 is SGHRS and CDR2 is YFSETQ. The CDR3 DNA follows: TGCGCCAGCAGCTTGGCAGGGGACAGCCGTGAAGCTTTCTTT. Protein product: CASSLAGDSREAFF.

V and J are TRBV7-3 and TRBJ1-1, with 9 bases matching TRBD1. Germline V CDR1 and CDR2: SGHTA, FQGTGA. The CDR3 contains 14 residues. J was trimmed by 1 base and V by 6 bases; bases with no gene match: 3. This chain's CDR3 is CASSPGQGNTEAFF. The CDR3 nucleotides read TGTGCCAGCAGTCCGGGACAGGGGAACACTGAAGCTTTCTTT. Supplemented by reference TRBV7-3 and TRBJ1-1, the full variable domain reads GAGVSQTPSNKVTEKGKYVELRCDPISGHTALYWYRQSLGQGPEFLIYFQGTGAADDSGLPNDRFFAVRPEGSVSTLKIQRTERGDSAVYLCASSPGQGNTEAFFGQGTRLTVV.

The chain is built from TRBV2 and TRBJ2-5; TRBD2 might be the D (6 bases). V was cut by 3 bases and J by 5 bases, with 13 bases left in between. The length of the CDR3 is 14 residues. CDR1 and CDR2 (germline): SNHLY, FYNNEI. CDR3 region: CASSDRSGGETQYF. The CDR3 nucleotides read TGTGCCAGCAGTGACAGGTCAGGAGGGGAGACCCAGTACTTC.

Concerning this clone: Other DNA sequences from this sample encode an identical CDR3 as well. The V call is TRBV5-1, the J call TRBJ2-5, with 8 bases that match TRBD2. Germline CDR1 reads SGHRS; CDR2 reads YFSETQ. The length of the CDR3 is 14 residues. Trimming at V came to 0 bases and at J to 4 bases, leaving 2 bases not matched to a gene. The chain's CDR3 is CASSLASGRETQYF. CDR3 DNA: TGCGCCAGCAGCTTGGCCAGCGGGAGAGAGACCCAGTACTTC.

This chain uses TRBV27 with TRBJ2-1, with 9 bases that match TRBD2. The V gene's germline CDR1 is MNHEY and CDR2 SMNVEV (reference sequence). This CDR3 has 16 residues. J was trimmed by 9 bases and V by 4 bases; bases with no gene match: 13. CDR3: CASSSLGAGGPVEQFF. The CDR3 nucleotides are TGTGCCAGCAGTTCTCTCGGGGCGGGAGGGCCTGTTGAGCAGTTCTTC.

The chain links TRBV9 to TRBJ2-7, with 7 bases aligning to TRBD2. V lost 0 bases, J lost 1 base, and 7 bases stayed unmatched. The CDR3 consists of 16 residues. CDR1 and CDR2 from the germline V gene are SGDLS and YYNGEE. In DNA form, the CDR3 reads TGTGCCAGCAGCGTAGGCGTTAGCGGGTGGTCCTACGAGCAGTACTTC. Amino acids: CASSVGVSGWSYEQYF. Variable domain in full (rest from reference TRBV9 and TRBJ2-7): DSGVTQTPKHLITATGQRVTLRCSPRSGDLSVYWYQQSLDQGLQFLIQYYNGEERAKGNILERFSAQQFPDLHSELNLSSLELGDSALYFCASSVGVSGWSYEQYFGPGTRLTVT.

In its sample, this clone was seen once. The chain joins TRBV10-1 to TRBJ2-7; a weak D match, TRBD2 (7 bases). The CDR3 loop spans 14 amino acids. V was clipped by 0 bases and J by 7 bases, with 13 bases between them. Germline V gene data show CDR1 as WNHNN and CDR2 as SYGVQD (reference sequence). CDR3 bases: TGCGCCAGCAGTGAGTCGGTTGAGGGGGGGGAGCAGTACTTC. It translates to CASSESVEGGEQYF.

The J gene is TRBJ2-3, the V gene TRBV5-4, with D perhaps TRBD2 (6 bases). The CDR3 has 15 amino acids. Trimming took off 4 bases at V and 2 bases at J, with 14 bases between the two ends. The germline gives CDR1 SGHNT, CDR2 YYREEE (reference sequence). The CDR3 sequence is CASSPPGGYTDTQYF. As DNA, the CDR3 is TGTGCCAGCAGCCCCCCCGGGGGTTACACAGATACGCAGTATTTT.

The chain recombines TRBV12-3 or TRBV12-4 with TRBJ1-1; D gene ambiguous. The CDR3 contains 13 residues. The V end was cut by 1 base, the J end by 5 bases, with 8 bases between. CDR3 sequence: CASSLGAGTEAFF. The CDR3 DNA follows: TGTGCCAGCAGTTTAGGGGCGGGGACTGAAGCTTTCTTT.

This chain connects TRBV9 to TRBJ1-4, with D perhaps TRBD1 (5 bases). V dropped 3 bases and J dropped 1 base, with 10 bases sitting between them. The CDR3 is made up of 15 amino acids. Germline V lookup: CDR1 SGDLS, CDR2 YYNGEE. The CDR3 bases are TGTGCCAGCAGCGCCGGGGGAGGAACTAATGAAAAACTGTTTTTT. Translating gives CASSAGGGTNEKLFF.

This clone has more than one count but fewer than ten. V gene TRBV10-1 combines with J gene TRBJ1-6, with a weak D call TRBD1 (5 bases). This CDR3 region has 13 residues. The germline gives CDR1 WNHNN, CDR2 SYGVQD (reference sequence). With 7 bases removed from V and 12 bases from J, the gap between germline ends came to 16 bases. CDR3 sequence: CASTMTVGGPLHF. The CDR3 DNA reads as TGCGCCAGCACCATGACTGTCGGGGGACCCCTCCACTTT.

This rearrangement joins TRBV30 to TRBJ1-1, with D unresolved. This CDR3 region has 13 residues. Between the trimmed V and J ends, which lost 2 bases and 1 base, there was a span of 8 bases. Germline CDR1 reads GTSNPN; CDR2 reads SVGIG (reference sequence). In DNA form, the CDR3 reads TGTGCCTGGAGTCCACAGCCGAACACTGAAGCTTTCTTT. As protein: CAWSPQPNTEAFF.

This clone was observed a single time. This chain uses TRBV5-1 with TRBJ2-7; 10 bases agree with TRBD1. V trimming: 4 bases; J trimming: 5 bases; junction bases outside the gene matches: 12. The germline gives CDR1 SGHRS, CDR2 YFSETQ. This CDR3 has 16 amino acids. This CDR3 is CASSRGGGTGENEQYF. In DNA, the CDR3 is TGCGCCAGCAGCCGGGGGGGCGGGACAGGGGAAAACGAGCAGTACTTC.

CDR3 sequence: CASIGGAPVETQYF. The DNA of the CDR3 is TGTGCCAGCATTGGAGGGGCGCCCGTGGAGACCCAGTACTTC. This sequence joins TRBV28 and TRBJ2-5, with D possibly TRBD2 on 6 matching bases. Trimming took off 7 bases at V and 5 bases at J, with 17 bases between the two ends. CDR1 is MDHEN, CDR2 SYDVKM, per germline. The CDR3 has 14 amino acids.

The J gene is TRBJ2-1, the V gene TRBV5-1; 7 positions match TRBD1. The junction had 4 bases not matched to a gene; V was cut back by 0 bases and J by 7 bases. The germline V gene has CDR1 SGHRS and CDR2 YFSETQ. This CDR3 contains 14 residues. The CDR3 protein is CASSLDRGQNEQFF. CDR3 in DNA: TGCGCCAGCAGCTTGGACAGGGGCCAAAATGAGCAGTTCTTC.

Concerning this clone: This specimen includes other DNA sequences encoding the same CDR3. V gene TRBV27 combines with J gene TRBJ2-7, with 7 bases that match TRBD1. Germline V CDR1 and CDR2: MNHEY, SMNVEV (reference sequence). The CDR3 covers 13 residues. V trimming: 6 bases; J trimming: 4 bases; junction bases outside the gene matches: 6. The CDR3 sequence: CASRPTGSYEQYF. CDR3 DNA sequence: TGTGCCAGCAGACCGACAGGGAGTTACGAGCAGTACTTC.

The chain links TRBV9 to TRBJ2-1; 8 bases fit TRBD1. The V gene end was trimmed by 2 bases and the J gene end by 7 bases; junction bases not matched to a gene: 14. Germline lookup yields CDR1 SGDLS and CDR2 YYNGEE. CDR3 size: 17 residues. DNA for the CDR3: TGTGCCAGCAGCGTTGGACAGGGTGGTAATTCGCAAAATGAGCAGTTCTTC. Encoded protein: CASSVGQGGNSQNEQFF. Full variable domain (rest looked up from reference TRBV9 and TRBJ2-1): DSGVTQTPKHLITATGQRVTLRCSPRSGDLSVYWYQQSLDQGLQFLIQYYNGEERAKGNILERFSAQQFPDLHSELNLSSLELGDSALYFCASSVGQGGNSQNEQFFGPGTRLTVL.

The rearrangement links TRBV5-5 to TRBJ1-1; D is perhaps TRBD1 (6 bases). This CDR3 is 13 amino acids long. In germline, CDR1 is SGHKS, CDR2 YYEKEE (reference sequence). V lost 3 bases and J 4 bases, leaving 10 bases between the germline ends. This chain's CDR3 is CASSYRGGTEAFF. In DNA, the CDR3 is TGTGCCAGCAGCTACCGAGGGGGCACTGAAGCTTTCTTT.

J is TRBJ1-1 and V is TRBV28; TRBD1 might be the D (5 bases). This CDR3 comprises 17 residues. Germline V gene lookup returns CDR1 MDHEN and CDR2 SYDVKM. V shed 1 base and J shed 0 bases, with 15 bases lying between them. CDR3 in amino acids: CASSLFPWGFMNTEAFF. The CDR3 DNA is TGTGCCAGCAGTTTATTTCCCTGGGGCTTCATGAACACTGAAGCTTTCTTT.

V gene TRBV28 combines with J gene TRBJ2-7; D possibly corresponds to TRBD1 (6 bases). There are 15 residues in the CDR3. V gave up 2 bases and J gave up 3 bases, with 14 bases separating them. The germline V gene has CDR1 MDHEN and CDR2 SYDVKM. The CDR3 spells CASSLGGLGYYEQYF. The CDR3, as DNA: TGTGCCAGCAGTTTAGGGGGCCTGGGGTACTACGAGCAGTACTTC.

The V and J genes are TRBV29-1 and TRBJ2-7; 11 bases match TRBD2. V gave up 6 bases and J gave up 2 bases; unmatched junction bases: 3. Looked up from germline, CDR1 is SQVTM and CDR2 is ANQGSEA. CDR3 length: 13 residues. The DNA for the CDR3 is TGCAGCGTAACTAGCGGGAGCACCTACGAGCAGTACTTC. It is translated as CSVTSGSTYEQYF.

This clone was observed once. The CDR3 is CASGSSGSGYEQYF. DNA for the CDR3: TGTGCCAGCGGAAGTAGCGGGAGTGGCTACGAGCAGTACTTC. This chain connects TRBV6-5 to TRBJ2-7; 9 bases line up with TRBD2. Germline V gene data show CDR1 as MNHEY and CDR2 as SVGAGI. The CDR3 loop spans 14 amino acids. The V gene end was trimmed by 8 bases and the J gene end by 3 bases; junction bases not matched to a gene: 8.

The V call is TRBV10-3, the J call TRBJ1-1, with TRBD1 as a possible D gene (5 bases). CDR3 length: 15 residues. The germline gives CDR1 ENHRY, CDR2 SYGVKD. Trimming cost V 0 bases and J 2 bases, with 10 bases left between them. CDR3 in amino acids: CAISESQVLNTEAFF. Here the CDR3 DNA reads TGTGCCATCAGTGAGTCACAGGTCCTTAACACTGAAGCTTTCTTT.

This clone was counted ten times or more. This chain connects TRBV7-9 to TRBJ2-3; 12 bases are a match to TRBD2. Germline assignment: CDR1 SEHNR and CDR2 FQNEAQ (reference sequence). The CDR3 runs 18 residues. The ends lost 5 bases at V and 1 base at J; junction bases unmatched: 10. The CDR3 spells CASSLRLAGEKGTDTQYF. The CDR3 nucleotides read TGTGCCAGCAGCCTCCGACTAGCGGGAGAGAAGGGCACAGATACGCAGTATTTT.

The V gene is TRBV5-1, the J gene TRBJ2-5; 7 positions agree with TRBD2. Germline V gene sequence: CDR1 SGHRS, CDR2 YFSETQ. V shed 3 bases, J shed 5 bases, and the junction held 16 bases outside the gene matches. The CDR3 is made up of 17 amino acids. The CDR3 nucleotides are TGCGCCAGCAGCTCTGGGAGGGCAGCTGCCTCGAAGGAGACCCAGTACTTC. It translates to CASSSGRAAASKETQYF. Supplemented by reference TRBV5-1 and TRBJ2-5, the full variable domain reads KAGVTQTPRYLIKTRGQQVTLSCSPISGHRSVSWYQQTPGQGLQFLFEYFSETQRNKGNFPGRFSGRQFSNSRSEMNVSTLELGDSALYLCASSSGRAAASKETQYFGPGTRLLVL.

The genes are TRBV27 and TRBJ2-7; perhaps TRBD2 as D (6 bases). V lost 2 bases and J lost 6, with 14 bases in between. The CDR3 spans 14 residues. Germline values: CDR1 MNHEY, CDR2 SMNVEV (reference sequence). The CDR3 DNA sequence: TGTGCCAGCAGTTTAGCTGTGCGGGGTGGCGAGCAGTACTTC. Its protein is CASSLAVRGGEQYF.

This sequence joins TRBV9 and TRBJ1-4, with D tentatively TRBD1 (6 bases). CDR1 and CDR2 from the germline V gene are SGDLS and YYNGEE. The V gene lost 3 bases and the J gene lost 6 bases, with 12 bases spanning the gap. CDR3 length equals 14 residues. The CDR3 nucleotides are TGTGCCAGCAGCGACCGGGACACCCATGAAAAACTGTTTTTT. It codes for CASSDRDTHEKLFF.